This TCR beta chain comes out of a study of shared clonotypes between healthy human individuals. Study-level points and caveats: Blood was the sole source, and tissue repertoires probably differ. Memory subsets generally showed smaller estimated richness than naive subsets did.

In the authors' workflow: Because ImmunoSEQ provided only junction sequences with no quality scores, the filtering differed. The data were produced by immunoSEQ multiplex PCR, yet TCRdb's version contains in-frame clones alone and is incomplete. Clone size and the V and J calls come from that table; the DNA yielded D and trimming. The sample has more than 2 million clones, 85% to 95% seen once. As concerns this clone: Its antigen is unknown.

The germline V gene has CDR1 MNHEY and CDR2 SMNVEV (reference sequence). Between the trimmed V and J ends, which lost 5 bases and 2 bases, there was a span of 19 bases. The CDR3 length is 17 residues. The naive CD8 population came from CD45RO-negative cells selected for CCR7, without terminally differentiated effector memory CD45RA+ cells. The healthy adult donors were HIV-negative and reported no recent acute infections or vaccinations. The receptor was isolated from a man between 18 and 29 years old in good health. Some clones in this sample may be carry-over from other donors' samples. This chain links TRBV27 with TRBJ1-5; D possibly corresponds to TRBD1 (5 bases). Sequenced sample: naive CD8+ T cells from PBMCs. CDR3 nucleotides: TGTGCCAGCAGTCTCACAGGCGTTGGATGGGGCAATCAGCCCCAGCATTTT. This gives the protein CASSLTGVGWGNQPQHF.